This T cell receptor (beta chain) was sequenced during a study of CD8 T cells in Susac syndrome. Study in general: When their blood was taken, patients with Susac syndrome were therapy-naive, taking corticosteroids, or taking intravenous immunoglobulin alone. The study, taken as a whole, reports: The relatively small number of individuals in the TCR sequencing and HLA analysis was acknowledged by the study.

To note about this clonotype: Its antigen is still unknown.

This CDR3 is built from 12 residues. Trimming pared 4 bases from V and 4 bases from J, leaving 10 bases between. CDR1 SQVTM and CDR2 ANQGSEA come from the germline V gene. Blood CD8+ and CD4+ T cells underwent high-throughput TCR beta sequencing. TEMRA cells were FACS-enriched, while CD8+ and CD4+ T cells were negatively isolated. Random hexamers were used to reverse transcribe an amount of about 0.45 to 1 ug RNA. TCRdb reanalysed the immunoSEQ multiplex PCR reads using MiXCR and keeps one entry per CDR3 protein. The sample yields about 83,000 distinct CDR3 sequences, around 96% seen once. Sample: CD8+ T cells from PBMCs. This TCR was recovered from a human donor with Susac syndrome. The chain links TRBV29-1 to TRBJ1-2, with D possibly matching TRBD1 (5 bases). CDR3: CSVARQTYGYTF. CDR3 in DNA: TGCAGCGTTGCCAGACAGACCTATGGCTACACCTTC.